The 25 T cell receptor beta chains in this list originate from one sample, sequenced in a study of shared clonotypes between healthy human individuals. The naive CD8 population came from CD45RO-negative cells selected for CCR7, without terminally differentiated effector memory CD45RA+ cells. Measured with immunoSEQ multiplex PCR; TCRdb has only the in-frame clones, and not every one. In the table there are some 2,100,000 clones, 85% to 95% of which are singletons. The sample was naive CD8+ T cells from PBMCs. These receptors were collected from a man aged 18 to 35 in good health. Some clones in this sample may be carry-over from other donors' samples.

The chain has TRBV9 and TRBJ2-2; tentative D call: TRBD1 (6 bases). Trimming removed 1 base at V and 3 bases at J, with 7 bases between. Germline V CDR1 and CDR2: SGDLS, YYNGEE. The length of the CDR3 is 14 residues. The CDR3 region is CASSVSGDTGELFF. For the CDR3, the DNA is TGTGCCAGCAGCGTATCAGGGGACACCGGGGAGCTGTTTTTT.

The V and J genes are TRBV28 and TRBJ2-1; D is possibly TRBD2 (6 bases). Looked up from germline, CDR1 is MDHEN and CDR2 is SYDVKM. The V and J ends lost 4 bases and 4 bases respectively, with 14 bases between them. This CDR3 has 15 amino acids. The CDR3 loop reads CASSSPERAYNEQFF. The CDR3 region has the DNA TGTGCCAGCAGTTCTCCCGAGCGGGCATACAATGAGCAGTTCTTC.

This clone was recorded a few times. J is TRBJ2-4 and V is TRBV27; 9 bases are shared with TRBD2. V shed 9 bases, J shed 1 base, and the junction held 1 base outside the gene matches. This CDR3 region has 13 residues. Looked up from germline, CDR1 is MNHEY and CDR2 is SMNVEV (reference sequence). The CDR3 DNA reads as TGTGCCAGTGGACTAGCGGCCAAAAACATTCAGTACTTC. Translating it yields CASGLAAKNIQYF.

This rearrangement joins TRBV19 to TRBJ2-7; 7 bases match TRBD1. V lost 6 bases, J lost 2 bases, and 10 bases stayed unmatched. In germline, CDR1 is LNHDA, CDR2 SQIVND (reference sequence). The CDR3 spans 15 residues. The CDR3 DNA is TGTGCCAGTAGAAGCAAGGGGGCCTTAGCCTACGAGCAGTACTTC. Amino acids: CASRSKGALAYEQYF.

This clone appeared a single time. The chain joins TRBV29-1 to TRBJ1-3; TRBD1 might be the D (6 bases). Germline values: CDR1 SQVTM, CDR2 ANQGSEA. CDR3 length: 14 residues. DNA for the CDR3: TGCAGTAGTCTGGGGGGCCACTCTGGAAACACCATATATTTT. Protein sequence: CSSLGGHSGNTIYF.

This chain uses TRBV7-9 with TRBJ2-7, with D perhaps matching TRBD2 (5 bases). Germline loops: CDR1 SEHNR, CDR2 FQNEAQ (reference sequence). Between the trimmed V and J ends, which lost 5 bases and 6 bases, there was a span of 17 bases. This CDR3 is built from 14 residues. CDR3 in DNA: TGTGCCAGCAGCCCCCGGGAAGCCCCCCCCGAGCAGTACTTC. Translating gives CASSPREAPPEQYF. The full variable domain, its missing parts supplied by reference TRBV7-9 and TRBJ2-7, is DTGVSQNPRHKITKRGQNVTFRCDPISEHNRLYWYRQTLGQGPEFLTYFQNEAQLEKSRLLSDRFSAERPKGSFSTLEIQRTEQGDSAMYLCASSPREAPPEQYFGPGTRLTVT.

The CDR3 DNA sequence: TGTGCCAGCAGCATCCAGACAGGGGTTGGAAACACCATATATTTT. Its protein product is CASSIQTGVGNTIYF. The chain combines TRBV13 with TRBJ1-3; TRBD1 agrees at 8 bases. V dropped 5 bases and J dropped 3; count of bases not matched to a gene: 6. Looked up from germline, CDR1 is PRHDT and CDR2 is FYEKMQ (reference sequence). The CDR3 runs to 15 residues.

The rearrangement uses TRBV27 and TRBJ2-3, with 10 nucleotides matching TRBD1. V was pared by 6 bases and J by 0 bases, with 9 bases of the junction left unmatched. This CDR3 region has 17 residues. Germline CDR1 reads MNHEY; CDR2 reads SMNVEV (reference sequence). Written as DNA, the CDR3 is TGTGCCAGCAGGGACGACAGGGGGCGTGGGAGCACAGATACGCAGTATTTT. Its protein is CASRDDRGRGSTDTQYF.

This clone was detected once. The chain recombines TRBV9 with TRBJ1-1; the D gene is possibly TRBD1 (6 bases). V was trimmed by 5 bases and J by 1 base, leaving 12 bases between them. This CDR3 contains 14 residues. From germline, CDR1 is SGDLS and CDR2 YYNGEE. The CDR3 reads CASSRQDTNTEAFF. The CDR3 DNA sequence: TGTGCCAGCAGTAGACAGGATACGAACACTGAAGCTTTCTTT.

As to this clone: Other DNA sequences in the same sample also yield this CDR3. CDR3 coding DNA: TGTGCCAGCAGTTTAAGGCAGGGCGGGGAAAAACTGTTTTTT. As protein: CASSLRQGGEKLFF. The chain recombines TRBV27 with TRBJ1-4; TRBD1 is a possible D gene (5 bases). The CDR3 is made up of 14 amino acids. Trimming stripped 2 bases from V and 8 bases from J, with 12 bases between. Germline V CDR1 and CDR2: MNHEY, SMNVEV (reference sequence).

This chain joins TRBV15 and TRBJ2-7, with D possibly matching TRBD1 (5 bases). The germline gives CDR1 LNHNV, CDR2 YYDKDF (reference sequence). Trimming left V 3 bases short and J 6 bases short, with 12 bases between. The CDR3 spans 13 residues. The CDR3 sequence: CATSRDLRGEQYF. For the CDR3, the DNA is TGTGCCACCAGCAGGGACCTTAGGGGCGAGCAGTACTTC. Full variable domain (outside the CDR3, taken from reference TRBV15 and TRBJ2-7): DAMVIQNPRYQVTQFGKPVTLSCSQTLNHNVMYWYQQKSSQAPKLLFHYYDKDFNNEADTPDNFQSRRPNTSFCFLDIRSPGLGDTAMYLCATSRDLRGEQYFGPGTRLTVT.

The gene calls are TRBV28 and TRBJ2-5; D is uncertain. The ends were cut back, 5 bases at V and 2 bases at J, with 15 bases in the middle. Germline V CDR1 and CDR2: MDHEN, SYDVKM. This CDR3 is 15 amino acids long. The CDR3 protein is CASSLPPRSQETQYF. In DNA form, the CDR3 reads TGTGCCAGCAGTCTACCTCCCCGGAGTCAAGAGACCCAGTACTTC.

This chain uses TRBV19 with TRBJ2-3; 7 bases match TRBD2. The germline CDR1 and CDR2 sequences are LNHDA and SQIVND (reference sequence). The CDR3 covers 17 residues. V shed 2 bases and J 2 bases; nucleotides not matched to a gene: 10. The DNA for the CDR3 is TGTGCCAGTAGTATATATAAGGGCGGGAGTGCCACAGATACGCAGTATTTT. As protein: CASSIYKGGSATDTQYF.

V and J are TRBV28 and TRBJ2-5, with a possible D match to TRBD2 (6 bases). CDR1 and CDR2 from the germline V gene are MDHEN and SYDVKM. The ends were cut back, 2 bases at V and 2 bases at J, with 12 bases in the middle. The CDR3 sequence is 15 residues long. DNA of the CDR3: TGTGCCAGCAGTTTAGAGCGGGCTTATCAAGAGACCCAGTACTTC. Translating it yields CASSLERAYQETQYF.

The chain has TRBV10-3 and TRBJ2-2, with 9 bases aligning to TRBD1. CDR3 size: 13 residues. J lost 3 bases, V lost 10 bases, and 3 bases had no gene match. In germline, CDR1 is ENHRY, CDR2 SYGVKD. CDR3 residues: CATWTGDTGELFF. In DNA, the CDR3 is TGTGCCACCTGGACAGGGGACACCGGGGAGCTGTTTTTT.

V is TRBV27 and J is TRBJ1-5, with D unclear. Germline loops: CDR1 MNHEY, CDR2 SMNVEV (reference sequence). Between the trimmed V and J ends, which lost 3 bases and 2 bases, there was a span of 14 bases. The CDR3 is 16 residues long. CDR3 coding DNA: TGTGCCAGCAGTTTCGCCCCCCCGCGGGGCAATCAGCCCCAGCATTTT. Residues: CASSFAPPRGNQPQHF.

The gene calls are TRBV27 and TRBJ1-4; D not certain. V lost 2 bases to trimming and J lost 0 bases, with 10 bases between them. Germline CDR1 is MNHEY and CDR2 is SMNVEV (reference sequence). The CDR3 runs 16 residues. The CDR3 DNA follows: TGTGCCAGCAGTTTAACTGGGTGGGCAACTAATGAAAAACTGTTTTTT. Translating it yields CASSLTGWATNEKLFF.

This chain links TRBV7-9 with TRBJ1-1, with D possibly TRBD1 on 6 matching bases. Germline loops: CDR1 SEHNR, CDR2 FQNEAQ (reference sequence). Trimming took 3 bases from V and 4 from J, leaving 15 bases between them. The CDR3 runs 15 residues. CDR3 DNA sequence: TGTGCCAGCAGCTTCGGACCCTGGGGGGCCACTGAAGCTTTCTTT. It yields the protein CASSFGPWGATEAFF. Full variable domain (missing parts from reference TRBV7-9 and TRBJ1-1): DTGVSQNPRHKITKRGQNVTFRCDPISEHNRLYWYRQTLGQGPEFLTYFQNEAQLEKSRLLSDRFSAERPKGSFSTLEIQRTEQGDSAMYLCASSFGPWGATEAFFGQGTRLTVV.

The rearrangement links TRBV27 to TRBJ1-5; perhaps TRBD1 as D (5 bases). Germline values: CDR1 MNHEY, CDR2 SMNVEV (reference sequence). The CDR3 sequence is 15 residues long. V lost 2 bases and J lost 7, with 15 bases in between. CDR3 region: CASSLAGQRGQPQHF. CDR3 coding DNA: TGTGCCAGCAGTTTAGCGGGCCAAAGGGGACAGCCCCAGCATTTT.

The gene calls are TRBV19 and TRBJ1-5, with unresolved D. V lost 3 bases and J 0 bases, leaving 12 bases between the germline ends. This CDR3 is 16 amino acids long. Germline lookup yields CDR1 LNHDA and CDR2 SQIVND (reference sequence). CDR3 residues: CASSIQAINSNQPQHF. The CDR3 bases are TGTGCCAGTAGTATTCAGGCTATCAATAGCAATCAGCCCCAGCATTTT.

This chain links TRBV27 with TRBJ2-7, with 8 bases matching TRBD2. CDR1 and CDR2 from the germline V gene are MNHEY and SMNVEV (reference sequence). This CDR3 has 16 residues. J lost 4 bases, V lost 0 bases, and 8 bases had no gene match. CDR3 nucleotide sequence: TGTGCCAGCAGTTTATCGCGGGGGGAGAGGGCGTACGAGCAGTACTTC. This translates into CASSLSRGERAYEQYF.

The gene calls are TRBV9 and TRBJ2-7, with 9 bases fitting TRBD1. Germline loops: CDR1 SGDLS, CDR2 YYNGEE. The CDR3 is made up of 16 amino acids. With 3 bases clipped from V and 5 bases from J, the junction kept 12 bases outside the gene matches. The CDR3 is CASSAGAGTGSHEQYF. In DNA form, the CDR3 reads TGTGCCAGCAGCGCGGGGGCCGGGACAGGGTCCCACGAGCAGTACTTC.

The rearrangement joins TRBV19 to TRBJ2-1, with 10 bases fitting TRBD1. Trimming at V came to 6 bases and at J to 8 bases, leaving 13 bases not matched to a gene. CDR1 and CDR2 (germline): LNHDA, SQIVND (reference sequence). This CDR3 region has 16 residues. As DNA, the CDR3 is TGTGCCAGTAGACCGTCCGGGACAGGGGAATCGCATGAGCAGTTCTTC. It yields the protein CASRPSGTGESHEQFF.

The J gene is TRBJ2-7, the V gene TRBV6-6; possibly TRBD2 for D (6 bases). The CDR3 totals 14 residues. Per the germline V gene, CDR1 is MNHNY and CDR2 is SVGAGI (reference sequence). Trimming shortened V by 7 bases and J by 5 bases, and 18 bases separated the two germline ends. The DNA for the CDR3 is TGTGCCAGCATCTGGGGGGTAAACCACCACGAGCAGTACTTC. This encodes CASIWGVNHHEQYF.

Points on this clone: The sample holds other DNA sequences that translate to the same CDR3. The CDR3 here is CAWSVALSTDTQYF. The DNA for the CDR3 is TGTGCCTGGAGTGTGGCGTTATCTACAGATACGCAGTATTTT. The V and J genes are TRBV30 and TRBJ2-3; no definite D call. Looked up from germline, CDR1 is GTSNPN and CDR2 is SVGIG (reference sequence). There are 14 residues in the CDR3. Trimming cost V 0 bases and J 3 bases, with 10 bases left between them.